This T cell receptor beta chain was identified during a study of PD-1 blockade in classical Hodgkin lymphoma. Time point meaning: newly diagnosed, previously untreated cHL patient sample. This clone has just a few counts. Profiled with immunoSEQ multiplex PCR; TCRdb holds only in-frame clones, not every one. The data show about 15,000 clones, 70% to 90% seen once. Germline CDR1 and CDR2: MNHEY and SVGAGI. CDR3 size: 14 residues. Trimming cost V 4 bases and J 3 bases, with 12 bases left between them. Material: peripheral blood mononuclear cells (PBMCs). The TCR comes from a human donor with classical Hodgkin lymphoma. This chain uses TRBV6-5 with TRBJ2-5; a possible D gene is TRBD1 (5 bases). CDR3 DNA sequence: TGTGCCAGCAGTTCACCGACAGTGAAAGAGACCCAGTACTTC. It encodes CASSSPTVKETQYF.